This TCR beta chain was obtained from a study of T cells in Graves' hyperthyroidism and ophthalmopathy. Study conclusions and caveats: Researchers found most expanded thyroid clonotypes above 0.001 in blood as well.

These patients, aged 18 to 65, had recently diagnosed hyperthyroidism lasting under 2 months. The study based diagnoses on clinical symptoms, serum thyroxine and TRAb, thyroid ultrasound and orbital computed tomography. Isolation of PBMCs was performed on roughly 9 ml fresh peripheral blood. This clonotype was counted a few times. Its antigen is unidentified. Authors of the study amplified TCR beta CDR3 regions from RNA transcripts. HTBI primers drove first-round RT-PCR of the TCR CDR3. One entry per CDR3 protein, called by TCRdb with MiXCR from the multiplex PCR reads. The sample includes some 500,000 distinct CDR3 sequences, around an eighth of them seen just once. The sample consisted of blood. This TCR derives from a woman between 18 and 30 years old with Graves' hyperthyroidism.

This chain's CDR3 is CSATSGGGGFGQPQHF. The CDR3 DNA reads TGCAGTGCCACGTCCGGAGGCGGGGGGTTTGGACAGCCCCAGCATTTT. The chain recombines TRBV20-1 with TRBJ1-5; tentatively, D is TRBD1 (5 bases). This CDR3 contains 16 residues. The germline gives CDR1 DFQATT, CDR2 SNEGSKA (reference sequence). The germline V and J ends were trimmed by 6 bases and 7 bases, with 25 bases remaining between them.